This T cell receptor (beta chain) appears in the sequencing data of a study of T cell repertoires in cytomegalovirus infection. Study summary: Carrying CMV and the relevant HLA type showed in public TCR beta signatures.

This clonotype was seen only a few times. Its antigen is unknown. Whole-study results and caveats: Cumulated frequencies of public TCR beta families served to identify carriers of CMV plus the relevant HLA. HLA-C-restricted, CMV-specific TCR beta clonotypes were dominant ex vivo.

TCRdb re-derived calls from the reads in MiXCR, one entry per CDR3 protein. The sample carries 150,000 or so distinct CDR3 sequences, roughly 17% recorded once. Sequenced: CD8+ T cells from PBMCs. The receptor's source is a human donor in good health (CMV status not recorded). Some clones in this sample may be carry-over from other donors' samples.

This CDR3 reads CASRTRQGGNTGELFF. CDR3 nucleotides: TGTGCCAGTAGGACCAGACAGGGGGGGAACACCGGGGAGCTGTTTTTT. The chain recombines TRBV19 with TRBJ2-2; 9 bases are a match to TRBD1. The trim removed 6 bases at V and 1 base at J, leaving 6 bases unmatched. The length of the CDR3 is 16 residues. The germline V gene has CDR1 LNHDA and CDR2 SQIVND (reference sequence).